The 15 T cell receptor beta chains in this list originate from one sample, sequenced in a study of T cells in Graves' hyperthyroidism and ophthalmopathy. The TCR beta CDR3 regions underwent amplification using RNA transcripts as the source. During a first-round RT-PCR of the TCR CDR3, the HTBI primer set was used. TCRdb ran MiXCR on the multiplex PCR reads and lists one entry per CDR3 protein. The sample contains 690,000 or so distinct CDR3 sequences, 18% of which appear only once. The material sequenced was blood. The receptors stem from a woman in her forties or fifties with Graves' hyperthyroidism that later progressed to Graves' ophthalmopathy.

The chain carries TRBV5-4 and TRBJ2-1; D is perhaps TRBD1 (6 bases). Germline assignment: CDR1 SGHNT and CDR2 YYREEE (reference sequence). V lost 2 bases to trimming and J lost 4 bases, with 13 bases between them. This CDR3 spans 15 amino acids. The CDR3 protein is CASSLVGQRYNEQFF. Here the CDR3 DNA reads TGTGCCAGCAGCTTAGTCGGACAGAGGTACAATGAGCAGTTCTTC. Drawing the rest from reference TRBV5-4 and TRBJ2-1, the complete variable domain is ETGVTQSPTHLIKTRGQQVTLRCSSQSGHNTVSWYQQALGQGPQFIFQYYREEENGRGNFPPRFSGLQFPNYSSELNVNALELDDSALYLCASSLVGQRYNEQFFGPGTRLTVL.

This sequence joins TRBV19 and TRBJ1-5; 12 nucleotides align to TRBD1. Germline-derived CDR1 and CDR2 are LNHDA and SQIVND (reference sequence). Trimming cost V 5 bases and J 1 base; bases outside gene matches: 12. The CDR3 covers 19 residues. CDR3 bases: TGTGCCAGTAGTCCTCCTGTGGGACAGGGGGCACGGAGCAATCAGCCCCAGCATTTT. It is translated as CASSPPVGQGARSNQPQHF.

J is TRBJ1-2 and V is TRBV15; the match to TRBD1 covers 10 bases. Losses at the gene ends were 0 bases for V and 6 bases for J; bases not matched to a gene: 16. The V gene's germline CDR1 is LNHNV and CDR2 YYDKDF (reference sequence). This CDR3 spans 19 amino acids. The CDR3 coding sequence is TGTGCCACCAGCAGAGATCACGCTCCCCCCGACAGGGGGCACGATGGCTACACCTTC. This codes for CATSRDHAPPDRGHDGYTF.

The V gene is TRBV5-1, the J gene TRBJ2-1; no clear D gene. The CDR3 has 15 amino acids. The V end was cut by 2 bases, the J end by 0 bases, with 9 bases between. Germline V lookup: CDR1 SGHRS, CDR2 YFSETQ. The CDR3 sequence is CASSFWPPSYNEQFF. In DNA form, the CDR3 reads TGCGCCAGCAGCTTCTGGCCCCCCTCCTACAATGAGCAGTTCTTC. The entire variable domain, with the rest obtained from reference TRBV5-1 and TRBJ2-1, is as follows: KAGVTQTPRYLIKTRGQQVTLSCSPISGHRSVSWYQQTPGQGLQFLFEYFSETQRNKGNFPGRFSGRQFSNSRSEMNVSTLELGDSALYLCASSFWPPSYNEQFFGPGTRLTVL.

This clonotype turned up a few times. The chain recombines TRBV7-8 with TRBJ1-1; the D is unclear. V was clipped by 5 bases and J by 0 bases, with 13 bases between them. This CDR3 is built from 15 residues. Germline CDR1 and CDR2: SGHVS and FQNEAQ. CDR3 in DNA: TGTGCCAGCAGCCCCTCCGCGCGTATGAACACTGAAGCTTTCTTT. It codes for CASSPSARMNTEAFF.

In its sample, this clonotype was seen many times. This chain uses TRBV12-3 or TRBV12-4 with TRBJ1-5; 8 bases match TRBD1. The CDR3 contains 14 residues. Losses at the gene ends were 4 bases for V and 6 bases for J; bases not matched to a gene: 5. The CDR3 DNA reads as TGTGCCAGCAGTTCCGCAGGGGGCGGTCAGCCCCAGCATTTT. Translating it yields CASSSAGGGQPQHF.

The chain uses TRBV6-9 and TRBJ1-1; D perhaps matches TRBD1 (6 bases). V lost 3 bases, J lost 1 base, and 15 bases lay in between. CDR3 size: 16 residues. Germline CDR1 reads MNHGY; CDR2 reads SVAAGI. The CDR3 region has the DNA TGTGCCAGCAGTTACAACAGGGACCAGCGGAACACTGAAGCTTTCTTT. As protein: CASSYNRDQRNTEAFF.

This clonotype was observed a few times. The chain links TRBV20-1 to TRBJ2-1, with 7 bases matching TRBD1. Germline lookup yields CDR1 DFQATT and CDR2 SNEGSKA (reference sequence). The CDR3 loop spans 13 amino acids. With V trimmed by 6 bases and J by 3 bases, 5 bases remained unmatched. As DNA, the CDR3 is TGCAGTGCAAGGGGACAGAACTACAATGAGCAGTTCTTC. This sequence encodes CSARGQNYNEQFF.

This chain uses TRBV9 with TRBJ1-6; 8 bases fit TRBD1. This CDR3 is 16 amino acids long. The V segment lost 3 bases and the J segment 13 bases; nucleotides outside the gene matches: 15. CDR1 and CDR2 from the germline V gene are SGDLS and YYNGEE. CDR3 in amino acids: CASSEDRVKPSDPLHF. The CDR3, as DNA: TGTGCCAGCAGCGAGGACAGGGTAAAGCCGTCTGATCCCCTCCACTTT.

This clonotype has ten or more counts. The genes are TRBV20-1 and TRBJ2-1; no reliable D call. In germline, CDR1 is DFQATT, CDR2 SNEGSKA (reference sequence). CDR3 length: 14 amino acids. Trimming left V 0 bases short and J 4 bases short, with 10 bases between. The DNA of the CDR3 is TGCAGTGCTAGAGATGGCGTGAGTTACAATGAGCAGTTCTTC. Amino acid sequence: CSARDGVSYNEQFF.

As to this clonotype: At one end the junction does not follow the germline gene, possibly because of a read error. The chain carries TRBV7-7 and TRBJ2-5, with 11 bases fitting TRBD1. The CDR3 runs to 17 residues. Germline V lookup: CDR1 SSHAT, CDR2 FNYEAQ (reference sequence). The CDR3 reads CASSLSRDRGTQETQYF. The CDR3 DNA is TGTGCTAGCAGCTTGAGTAGGGACAGGGGGACCCAAGAGACCCAGTACTTC.

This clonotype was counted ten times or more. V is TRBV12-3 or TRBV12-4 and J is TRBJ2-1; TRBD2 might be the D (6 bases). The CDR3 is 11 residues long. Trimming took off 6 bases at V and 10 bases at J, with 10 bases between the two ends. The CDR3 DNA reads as TGTGCCAGCAGGTGGGAGGTGGAGCAGTTCTTC. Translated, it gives CASRWEVEQFF.

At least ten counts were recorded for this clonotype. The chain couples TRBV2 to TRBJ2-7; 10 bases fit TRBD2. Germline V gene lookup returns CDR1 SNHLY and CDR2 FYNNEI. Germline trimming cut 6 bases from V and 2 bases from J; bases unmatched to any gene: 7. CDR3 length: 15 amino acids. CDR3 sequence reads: CASRPSLAGPYEQYF. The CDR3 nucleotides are TGTGCCAGCAGGCCATCACTAGCGGGACCCTACGAGCAGTACTTC.

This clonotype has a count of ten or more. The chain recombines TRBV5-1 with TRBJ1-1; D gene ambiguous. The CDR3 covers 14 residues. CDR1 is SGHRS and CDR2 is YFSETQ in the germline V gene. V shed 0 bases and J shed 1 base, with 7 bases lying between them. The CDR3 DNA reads TGCGCCAGCAGCTTGGGACCGACGAACACTGAAGCTTTCTTT. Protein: CASSLGPTNTEAFF.

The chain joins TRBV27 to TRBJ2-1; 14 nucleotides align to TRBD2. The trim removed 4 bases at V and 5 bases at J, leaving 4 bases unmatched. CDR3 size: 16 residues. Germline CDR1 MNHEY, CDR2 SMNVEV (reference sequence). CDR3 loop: CASSSRLAGGDNEQFF. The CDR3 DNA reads TGTGCCAGCAGTTCCAGACTAGCGGGGGGGGACAATGAGCAGTTCTTC.